Listed here are 18 T cell receptor beta chains from one sample, sequenced in a study of cytomegalovirus exposure and HLA in healthy donors. PCR used 60 Vbeta primers and 13 Jbeta primers. Profiled with immunoSEQ multiplex PCR; TCRdb holds only in-frame clones, not every one. The table has 200,000 to 250,000 clones, around 86% seen once. Material for sequencing was PBMCs. All receptors come from a woman aged 45 to 65 in good health and CMV-seropositive.

This chain links TRBV7-3 with TRBJ2-1; 14 bases agree with TRBD2. Germline trimming cut 4 bases from V and 8 bases from J; bases unmatched to any gene: 10. The CDR3 has 17 amino acids. Germline V gene sequence: CDR1 SGHTA, CDR2 FQGTGA. The CDR3 bases are TGTGCCAGCAGCTACGGACGACTAGCGGGGGGGCGGGATGAGCAGTTCTTC. It is translated as CASSYGRLAGGRDEQFF.

A few counts support this clone. This chain uses TRBV5-6 with TRBJ1-6; D gene unclear. V lost 6 bases to trimming and J lost 3 bases, with 4 bases between them. The CDR3 is made up of 12 amino acids. CDR1 SGHDT and CDR2 YYEEEE come from the germline V gene. CDR3 in DNA: TGTGCCAGCACCAGCTATAATTCACCCCTCCACTTT. Translation: CASTSYNSPLHF.

This chain links TRBV7-8 with TRBJ1-5; possible D gene TRBD1, 5 bases. V dropped 2 bases and J dropped 7 bases, with 12 bases sitting between them. CDR1 and CDR2 (germline): SGHVS, FQNEAQ. The CDR3 is made up of 14 amino acids. Here the CDR3 DNA reads TGTGCCAGCAGCTTAAATCGTCAGGGCCAGCCCCAGCATTTT. This codes for CASSLNRQGQPQHF.

Written as DNA, the CDR3 is TGTGCCATCAGTACAGGATCGTATAGCAATCAGCCCCAGCATTTT. Translating it yields CAISTGSYSNQPQHF. The V gene is TRBV10-3, the J gene TRBJ1-5, with a possible D match to TRBD1 (5 bases). Per germline, CDR1 ENHRY and CDR2 SYGVKD. Trimming removed 5 bases from V and 0 bases from J, with 11 bases in between. The CDR3 contains 15 residues.

This clone was seen a few times. The CDR3 DNA is TGCGCCAGCAGCTTACAGGGAGCGACTGAAGCTTTCTTT. As protein: CASSLQGATEAFF. The chain links TRBV5-1 to TRBJ1-1; TRBD1 is a possible D gene (6 bases). Trimming stripped 2 bases from V and 5 bases from J, with 10 bases between. The CDR3 is made up of 13 amino acids. Germline V lookup: CDR1 SGHRS, CDR2 YFSETQ.

This clone was picked up one time. The genes are TRBV7-3 and TRBJ2-1, with 11 nucleotides matching TRBD2. Germline values: CDR1 SGHTA, CDR2 FQGTGA. This CDR3 has 16 amino acids. The V segment lost 2 bases and the J segment 7 bases; nucleotides outside the gene matches: 7. The CDR3 protein is CASSLDLAGGRNEQFF. The CDR3 bases are TGTGCCAGCAGCTTAGATTTAGCGGGGGGGCGGAATGAGCAGTTCTTC.

The chain has TRBV4-3 and TRBJ1-1, with D hard to call. Trimming removed 0 bases at V and 4 bases at J, with 12 bases between. Germline V lookup: CDR1 LGHNA, CDR2 YSLEER. The CDR3 extends over 15 amino acids. CDR3 sequence reads: CASSQDIAGFTEAFF. The CDR3 coding sequence is TGCGCCAGCAGCCAAGATATTGCGGGTTTCACTGAAGCTTTCTTT.

This clone appeared a few times. The chain combines TRBV28 with TRBJ1-2; the D is unclear. Germline V gene data show CDR1 as MDHEN and CDR2 as SYDVKM. The V end was cut by 5 bases, the J end by 5 bases, with 12 bases between. The CDR3 covers 13 residues. CDR3 loop: CASSPPGGYGYTF. The CDR3 nucleotides read TGTGCCAGCAGTCCTCCGGGAGGGTATGGCTACACCTTC.

The V gene is TRBV7-9, the J gene TRBJ1-2; possibly TRBD1 for D (6 bases). V was trimmed by 2 bases and J by 0 bases, leaving 16 bases between them. Per the germline V gene, CDR1 is SEHNR and CDR2 is FQNEAQ (reference sequence). This CDR3 region has 17 residues. Written as DNA, the CDR3 is TGTGCCAGCAGCTTACACTCCGGACAGAGACCTAACTATGGCTACACCTTC. Amino acid sequence: CASSLHSGQRPNYGYTF.

The chain employs TRBV6-5 and TRBJ1-2, with 10 bases lining up with TRBD1. V lost 4 bases to trimming and J lost 8 bases; unmatched junction nucleotides: 4. The CDR3 consists of 13 residues. Germline values: CDR1 MNHEY, CDR2 SVGAGI. DNA for the CDR3: TGTGCCAGCAGTTGGACAGGGGGAGTCGGCTACACCTTC. Its translation: CASSWTGGVGYTF.

This clone occurred once. This chain connects TRBV6-1 to TRBJ1-6; D perhaps matches TRBD1 (5 bases). V dropped 6 bases and J dropped 6 bases, with 15 bases sitting between them. CDR3 length: 15 residues. Germline CDR1 MNHNS, CDR2 SASEGT. CDR3 sequence: CASSPVQGRNSPLHF. The CDR3 nucleotides read TGTGCCAGCAGCCCTGTTCAGGGTCGTAATTCACCCCTCCACTTT.

This chain connects TRBV30 to TRBJ1-1; no clear D. The CDR3 covers 15 residues. Germline V gives CDR1 GTSNPN, CDR2 SVGIG (reference sequence). Trimming pared 6 bases from V and 0 bases from J, leaving 17 bases between. CDR3 DNA: TGTGCCTGCCTTGAGGGCAGCGCGATGAACACTGAAGCTTTCTTT. This encodes CACLEGSAMNTEAFF.

In this sample, this clone turned up a few times. This rearrangement joins TRBV4-1 to TRBJ2-5, with D perhaps TRBD2 (5 bases). The CDR3 loop spans 13 amino acids. Trimming took 5 bases from V and 7 from J, leaving 14 bases between them. The germline V gene has CDR1 MGHRA and CDR2 YSYEKL. The CDR3 nucleotides are TGCGCCAGCAGCTCCGGGGTCGGCGGGACCCAGTACTTC. Translation: CASSSGVGGTQYF.

This chain joins TRBV10-2 and TRBJ2-1; no firm D call. Germline values: CDR1 WSHSY, CDR2 SAAADI. V shed 2 bases and J shed 9 bases, with 5 bases lying between them. The CDR3 runs 11 residues. The CDR3 DNA is TGCGCCAGCAGTGAGAGGAGTGAGCAGTTCTTC. As protein: CASSERSEQFF.

The V call is TRBV5-1, the J call TRBJ2-2; D call uncertain. Germline V CDR1 and CDR2: SGHRS, YFSETQ. V lost 0 bases, J lost 1 base, and 4 bases lay in between. The CDR3 contains 14 residues. The chain's CDR3 is CASSLVWNTGELFF. For the CDR3, the DNA is TGCGCCAGCAGCTTGGTCTGGAACACCGGGGAGCTGTTTTTT.

The rearrangement links TRBV20-1 to TRBJ2-5; unclear D gene. CDR1 is DFQATT and CDR2 is SNEGSKA in the germline V gene (reference sequence). The CDR3 is 11 residues long. V was trimmed by 5 bases and J by 5 bases, leaving 9 bases between them. CDR3 sequence: CSARARETQYF. The CDR3 DNA reads as TGCAGTGCTCGCGCCAGGGAGACCCAGTACTTC.

The chain joins TRBV6-4 to TRBJ1-6, with unresolved D. V lost 0 bases to trimming and J lost 7 bases, with 10 bases between them. Germline lookup yields CDR1 MRHNA and CDR2 SNTAGT. The length of the CDR3 is 15 residues. Written as DNA, the CDR3 is TGTGCCAGCAGTGACTCGGGCTTCCGGAATTCACCCCTCCACTTT. This codes for CASSDSGFRNSPLHF.

Here the CDR3 reads CASSYDSLNTEAFF. In DNA, the CDR3 is TGTGCCAGCAGTTACGACAGCTTGAACACTGAAGCTTTCTTT. J is TRBJ1-1 and V is TRBV6-5, with D maybe TRBD1 (5 bases). Germline V CDR1 and CDR2: MNHEY, SVGAGI. The CDR3 is 14 residues long. Trimming took 2 bases from V and 0 from J, leaving 7 bases between them.